Shown below are 27 T cell receptor beta chains from a single sample sequenced in a study of identical twins. TCRdb reprocessed the 5' RACE reads via MiXCR and lists one record per CDR3 protein. The profile shows about 470,000 distinct CDR3 sequences, approximately 24% of them singletons. Separately, the same data were catalogued under a study of T cells expressing NK-cell markers.

The material sequenced was CD4+ T cells sorted from blood. The source of these receptors is a woman aged 18-29 years in good health.

This sequence joins TRBV7-9 and TRBJ1-1; 7 nucleotides agree with TRBD1. Trimming cost V 5 bases and J 3 bases; bases outside gene matches: 3. CDR3 length equals 13 residues. Germline CDR1 reads SEHNR; CDR2 reads FQNEAQ (reference sequence). The CDR3 coding sequence is TGTGCCAGCAGCCAACAGGGGTACACTGAAGCTTTCTTT. It encodes CASSQQGYTEAFF.

This clonotype has more than one count but fewer than ten. The chain is built from TRBV24-1 and TRBJ2-2, with 9 bases that match TRBD1. Germline CDR1 is KGHDR and CDR2 is SFDVKD. This CDR3 has 17 amino acids. The J segment lost 3 bases and the V segment lost 2 bases, leaving 6 bases of the junction unmatched. The CDR3 spells CATSDSPGQGDTGELFF. CDR3 nucleotide sequence: TGTGCCACCAGTGATTCTCCGGGACAGGGCGACACCGGGGAGCTGTTTTTT.

The chain carries TRBV29-1 and TRBJ2-3; 8 positions match TRBD2. The V gene's germline CDR1 is SQVTM and CDR2 ANQGSEA. V shed 7 bases, J shed 2 bases, and the junction held 8 bases outside the gene matches. The CDR3 length is 14 residues. The CDR3 DNA reads as TGCAGCGCAGGGCGGGGGGCCATCACAGATACGCAGTATTTT. Its protein product is CSAGRGAITDTQYF.

The V call is TRBV7-6, the J call TRBJ2-5, with unresolved D. The germline gives CDR1 SGHVS, CDR2 FNYEAQ. V gave up 5 bases and J gave up 5 bases, with 15 bases separating them. This CDR3 has 14 residues. The CDR3 region is CASSPSGPGETQYF. For the CDR3, the DNA is TGTGCCAGCAGCCCATCGGGTCCTGGGGAGACCCAGTACTTC.

On this clonotype: One end of the junction does not line up with germline, which may come from a read error. This chain joins TRBV20-1 and TRBJ2-3, with TRBD1 matching 8 bases. The CDR3 length is 15 residues. CDR1 and CDR2 from the germline V gene are DFQATT and SNEGSKA (reference sequence). The CDR3 reads CSATQRTGSTDMQYF. DNA for the CDR3: TGCAGTGCTACTCAACGGACAGGGAGCACAGATATGCAGTATTTT.

The rearrangement links TRBV18 to TRBJ2-5, with 7 bases matching TRBD1. V trimming: 3 bases; J trimming: 3 bases; junction bases outside the gene matches: 10. Looked up from germline, CDR1 is KGHSH and CDR2 is LQKENI. The CDR3 runs 16 residues. The CDR3 here is CASSPPLTGRKETQYF. Here the CDR3 DNA reads TGTGCCAGCTCACCCCCGTTGACAGGGCGGAAAGAGACCCAGTACTTC.

The chain uses TRBV20-1 and TRBJ2-3; D unclear. Per the germline V gene, CDR1 is DFQATT and CDR2 is SNEGSKA (reference sequence). The CDR3 runs 13 residues. The V end lost 0 bases, the J end lost 4 bases, and 8 bases lay between the germline ends. CDR3 DNA sequence: TGCAGTGCTAGAGACGCGGCGCCAGATACGCAGTATTTT. It translates to CSARDAAPDTQYF.

This clonotype has a handful of counts. This sequence joins TRBV29-1 and TRBJ2-3; tentative D call: TRBD1 (5 bases). The CDR3 totals 13 residues. V lost 7 bases to trimming and J lost 4 bases, with 15 bases between them. CDR1 is SQVTM, CDR2 ANQGSEA, per germline. The CDR3 DNA follows: TGCAGCGCCAGGTGGGGCCGTTCAGATACGCAGTATTTT. Encoded protein: CSARWGRSDTQYF.

V is TRBV5-1 and J is TRBJ1-1; D is undetermined. CDR1 and CDR2 from the germline V gene are SGHRS and YFSETQ. CDR3 length: 14 residues. V lost 0 bases and J lost 6, with 12 bases in between. The CDR3 sequence: CASSLANVFAEAFF. The CDR3 DNA reads TGCGCCAGCAGCTTGGCCAATGTTTTCGCTGAAGCTTTCTTT.

This clonotype was recorded a few times. The J gene is TRBJ2-7, the V gene TRBV7-9; 9 bases are shared with TRBD2. This CDR3 is 15 amino acids long. The V gene end was trimmed by 1 base and the J gene end by 5 bases; junction bases not matched to a gene: 6. Germline V gene sequence: CDR1 SEHNR, CDR2 FQNEAQ (reference sequence). The CDR3 spells CASSLGPSGTHEQYF. In DNA form, the CDR3 reads TGTGCCAGCAGCTTAGGTCCTAGCGGGACCCACGAGCAGTACTTC.

The chain recombines TRBV3-1 with TRBJ1-6, with no clear D. This CDR3 is built from 13 residues. V lost 5 bases to trimming and J lost 7 bases, with 9 bases between them. Germline assignment: CDR1 LGHDT and CDR2 YNNKEL (reference sequence). For the CDR3, the DNA is TGTGCCAGCAGCTACGGGTCCAATTCACCCCTCCACTTT. It codes for CASSYGSNSPLHF.

This chain uses TRBV4-2 with TRBJ2-2; tentatively, D is TRBD1 (5 bases). Germline CDR1 is LGHNA and CDR2 is YNFKEQ. Trimming shortened V by 2 bases and J by 6 bases, and 10 bases separated the two germline ends. The CDR3 contains 14 residues. CDR3 loop: CASSQWVGAGELFF. The CDR3 nucleotides are TGTGCCAGCAGCCAATGGGTAGGGGCCGGGGAGCTGTTTTTT.

The rearrangement joins TRBV10-3 to TRBJ1-1, with 9 nucleotides matching TRBD1. CDR1 is ENHRY and CDR2 is SYGVKD in the germline V gene. CDR3 size: 16 residues. Trimming removed 6 bases from V and 4 bases from J; junction bases left unmatched: 12. CDR3 protein: CAISSGQGSRGTEAFF. The CDR3 DNA follows: TGTGCCATCAGCTCGGGACAGGGCAGCAGGGGCACTGAAGCTTTCTTT.

The chain joins TRBV6-5 to TRBJ2-5, with 7 bases that match TRBD1. V was pared by 11 bases and J by 1 base, with 4 bases of the junction left unmatched. This CDR3 is built from 12 residues. CDR1 and CDR2 (germline): MNHEY, SVGAGI. CDR3 DNA sequence: TGTGCCTCCGGGGACAGCCAAGAGACCCAGTACTTC. This sequence encodes CASGDSQETQYF.

The chain recombines TRBV20-1 with TRBJ1-3; tentatively, D is TRBD1 (6 bases). CDR1 and CDR2 (germline): DFQATT, SNEGSKA (reference sequence). Trimming removed 5 bases at V and 4 bases at J, with 15 bases between. The CDR3 is 14 amino acids. The CDR3 sequence is CSAHGPGTGNTIYF. CDR3 DNA: TGCAGTGCTCATGGACCGGGGACAGGAAACACCATATATTTT.

This clonotype has more than one count but fewer than ten. The V and J genes are TRBV9 and TRBJ2-3; the match to TRBD2 covers 9 bases. The trim removed 0 bases at V and 4 bases at J, leaving 3 bases unmatched. The CDR3 consists of 15 residues. The germline V gene encodes CDR1 SGDLS and CDR2 YYNGEE. CDR3: CASSVGGRASDTQYF. The CDR3 DNA reads TGTGCCAGCAGCGTAGGCGGGAGGGCCTCAGATACGCAGTATTTT.

The rearrangement links TRBV7-9 to TRBJ2-1, with 8 bases matching TRBD1. V gave up 5 bases and J gave up 14 bases; unmatched junction bases: 14. The CDR3 sequence is 14 residues long. The V gene's germline CDR1 is SEHNR and CDR2 FQNEAQ (reference sequence). CDR3 in amino acids: CASSASGQGLSKFF. CDR3 DNA sequence: TGTGCCAGCAGCGCCTCCGGACAGGGTTTGAGTAAGTTCTTC.

The chain carries TRBV12-3 or TRBV12-4 and TRBJ2-3; tentatively, D is TRBD1 (6 bases). The germline V and J ends were trimmed by 4 bases and 6 bases, with 14 bases remaining between them. This CDR3 contains 14 residues. CDR3: CASSWTVTRDTQYF. As DNA, the CDR3 is TGTGCCAGCAGTTGGACAGTAACTAGGGATACGCAGTATTTT.

The genes are TRBV9 and TRBJ2-1, with 10 bases matching TRBD2. The CDR3 is 15 amino acids. V was pared by 3 bases and J by 10 bases, with 10 bases of the junction left unmatched. Germline V CDR1 and CDR2: SGDLS, YYNGEE. The CDR3 reads CASSGLAGGTGEQFF. The CDR3 DNA sequence: TGTGCCAGCAGCGGGTTAGCGGGGGGTACAGGGGAGCAGTTCTTC. Combining the CDR3 with reference TRBV9 and TRBJ2-1 gives the whole variable domain DSGVTQTPKHLITATGQRVTLRCSPRSGDLSVYWYQQSLDQGLQFLIQYYNGEERAKGNILERFSAQQFPDLHSELNLSSLELGDSALYFCASSGLAGGTGEQFFGPGTRLTVL.

This chain connects TRBV5-1 to TRBJ1-1; no firm D call. With 4 bases removed from V and 4 bases from J, the gap between germline ends came to 14 bases. This CDR3 comprises 14 residues. Looked up from germline, CDR1 is SGHRS and CDR2 is YFSETQ. CDR3 protein: CASSPETQVTEAFF. CDR3 nucleotide sequence: TGCGCCAGCAGCCCCGAAACCCAGGTCACTGAAGCTTTCTTT.

This clonotype was seen a handful of times. The V call is TRBV12-3 or TRBV12-4, the J call TRBJ2-1; 8 bases are a match to TRBD2. The ends lost 5 bases at V and 9 bases at J; junction bases unmatched: 12. CDR3 length equals 15 residues. In nucleotides, the CDR3 is TGTGCCAGCAGTCCTCTGACGGGGGGGCGAGGTGAGCAGTTCTTC. This translates into CASSPLTGGRGEQFF.

This sequence joins TRBV14 and TRBJ2-7; no clear D. CDR3 length: 15 amino acids. V was shortened by 4 bases and J by 5 bases, with 18 bases between the two germline ends. Germline-derived CDR1 and CDR2 are SGHDN and FVKESK. The CDR3 DNA reads as TGTGCCAGCAGCCTAGCCCCTCGGCAGATCCACGAGCAGTACTTC. It codes for CASSLAPRQIHEQYF. Combining the CDR3 with reference TRBV14 and TRBJ2-7 gives the whole variable domain EAGVTQFPSHSVIEKGQTVTLRCDPISGHDNLYWYRRVMGKEIKFLLHFVKESKQDESGMPNNRFLAERTGGTYSTLKVQPAELEDSGVYFCASSLAPRQIHEQYFGPGTRLTVT.

This clonotype has only a few counts. This chain connects TRBV5-1 to TRBJ1-6, with D unclear. The germline CDR1 and CDR2 sequences are SGHRS and YFSETQ. The CDR3 spans 15 residues. The V and J ends lost 1 base and 6 bases respectively, with 11 bases between them. CDR3 loop: CASSLRAEFNSPLHF. CDR3 coding DNA: TGCGCCAGCAGCTTGAGGGCAGAATTTAATTCACCCCTCCACTTT.

This clonotype was observed a few times. The chain joins TRBV5-1 to TRBJ1-1, with D uncertain. The CDR3 totals 12 residues. V was pared by 7 bases and J by 0 bases, with 7 bases between. Looked up from germline, CDR1 is SGHRS and CDR2 is YFSETQ. CDR3 in DNA: TGCGCCAGCGGTTTGCTGAACACTGAAGCTTTCTTT. Translating it yields CASGLLNTEAFF.

This chain uses TRBV30 with TRBJ2-2; 12 nucleotides match TRBD2. The CDR3 extends over 14 amino acids. The trim removed 3 bases at V and 6 bases at J, leaving 2 bases unmatched. The germline gives CDR1 GTSNPN, CDR2 SVGIG (reference sequence). The CDR3 sequence is CAWRRLAGAGELFF. CDR3 DNA sequence: TGTGCCTGGAGGAGACTAGCGGGGGCCGGGGAGCTGTTTTTT.

The chain combines TRBV2 with TRBJ2-1; 11 bases map to TRBD2. This CDR3 spans 18 amino acids. Germline V gives CDR1 SNHLY, CDR2 FYNNEI. The V gene end was trimmed by 11 bases and the J gene end by 7 bases; junction bases not matched to a gene: 22. The DNA for the CDR3 is TGTGCCTTCAGTTTAGGACGACTAGCGGGAACAAAGGGAAATGAGCAGTTCTTC. Protein sequence: CAFSLGRLAGTKGNEQFF.

The chain is built from TRBV6-5 and TRBJ2-1; 7 nucleotides agree with TRBD2. This CDR3 has 13 residues. The germline V gene has CDR1 MNHEY and CDR2 SVGAGI. V shed 2 bases and J 12 bases; nucleotides not matched to a gene: 7. For the CDR3, the DNA is TGTGCCAGCAGTTACGCTCCTAGCGGAACGCAGTTCTTC. Its translation: CASSYAPSGTQFF.